The entry below gives a single TCR beta chain sequence along with its context. The data originate from a study of shared T cell receptors in the human thymus. TCRdb's copy holds only in-frame clones and misses some; the assay was immunoSEQ multiplex PCR. The data show some 640,000 clones, 80% to 90% seen once. From germline, CDR1 is MDHEN and CDR2 SYDVKM. CDR3 length: 20 residues. V trimming: 6 bases; J trimming: 3 bases; junction bases outside the gene matches: 20. These sequences were also reported in another study, on human thymus T cells.

Sequences were obtained from thymocytes. The V and J genes are TRBV28 and TRBJ2-3, with 11 nucleotides matching TRBD2. The receptor was isolated from a boy under three years old with a congenital heart defect. CDR3 coding DNA: TGTGCCAGCAGGAAATTAACTAGCGGGAGATTTGGTCGTGGGACAGATACGCAGTATTTT. This sequence encodes CASRKLTSGRFGRGTDTQYF.